This TCR beta chain was identified during a study of beta chain features in type 1 diabetes. Study as a whole: Age and gender were similar between patients and healthy donors, as were cell yields.

Each of the CD4+ naive, central memory, regulatory and stem cell-like memory populations was sorted via CD45RO/CCR7/CD25/CD127/CD95/CD27. Each sorted population was over 98% pure. The CDR3 is 13 amino acids. The ends were cut back, 2 bases at V and 6 bases at J, with 11 bases in the middle. Germline V gene sequence: CDR1 SGHDT, CDR2 YYEEEE. TCRB transcripts that were expressed got sequenced, as all of the isolated RNA had been reverse transcribed. Produced via immunoSEQ multiplex PCR; TCRdb's table is partial and in-frame only. The data contain around 280,000 clones, 15% of them singletons. On this clone: Its cognate antigen is unknown. At the DNA level, this CDR3 is encoded by other sequences in the same sample as well.

Study-wide findings and caveats: Reduced insertions and increased deletions marked VDJ junctions in type 1 diabetes patients. A moderate, significant TCRB CDR3 shortening appeared in type 1 diabetes across four CD4+ subsets.

This TCR came from a young man with type 1 diabetes. The rearrangement uses TRBV5-6 and TRBJ1-2; a possible D gene is TRBD1 (6 bases). The sample consisted of naive CD4+ T cells from blood. CDR3 residues: CASSLRQGNGYTF. The CDR3 DNA sequence: TGTGCCAGCAGCTTACGGCAGGGGAATGGCTACACCTTC.